A single sample gave rise to the 2 T cell receptor beta chains below, sequenced in a study of CD4+ T cells in melanoma. The data were produced by immunoSEQ multiplex PCR, yet TCRdb's version contains in-frame clones alone and is incomplete. The sample yields some 150,000 clones, approximately 91% seen once. These receptors came from a human donor with melanoma.

The genes are TRBV7-9 and TRBJ2-7; D is perhaps TRBD2 (7 bases). The CDR3 is 16 residues long. V was pared by 5 bases and J by 0 bases, with 17 bases between. CDR1 and CDR2 (germline): SEHNR, FQNEAQ (reference sequence). CDR3 sequence (DNA): TGTGCCAGCAGCCCGCCGCTCGGGGGGCCCTCCTACGAGCAGTACTTC. It yields the protein CASSPPLGGPSYEQYF.

The chain couples TRBV2 to TRBJ2-7, with 9 bases identical to TRBD2. V lost 4 bases and J lost 7; bases outside the gene matches: 11. CDR1 and CDR2 (germline): SNHLY, FYNNEI. The CDR3 is made up of 15 amino acids. CDR3 DNA: TGTGCCAGCAGTGTTAGCGGGGGCCAACTCGTGGAGCAGTACTTC. Translating it yields CASSVSGGQLVEQYF.